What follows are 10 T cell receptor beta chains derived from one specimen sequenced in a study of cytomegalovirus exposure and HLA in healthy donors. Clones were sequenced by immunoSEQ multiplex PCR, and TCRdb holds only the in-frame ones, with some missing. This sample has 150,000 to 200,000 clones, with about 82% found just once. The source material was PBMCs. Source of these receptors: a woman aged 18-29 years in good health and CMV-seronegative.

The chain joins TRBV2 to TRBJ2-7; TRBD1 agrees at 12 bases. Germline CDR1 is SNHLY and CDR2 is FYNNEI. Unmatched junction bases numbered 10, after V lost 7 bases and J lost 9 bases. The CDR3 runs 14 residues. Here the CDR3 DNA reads TGTGCCAGCACGACGCCGGGACAGGGGGCAAGGCAGTACTTC. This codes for CASTTPGQGARQYF.

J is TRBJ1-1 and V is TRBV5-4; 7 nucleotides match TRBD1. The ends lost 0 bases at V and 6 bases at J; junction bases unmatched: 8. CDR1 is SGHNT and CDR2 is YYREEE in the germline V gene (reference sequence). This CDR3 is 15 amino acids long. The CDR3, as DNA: TGTGCCAGCAGCTTGGGAGGGGGCGTGTTCTCTGAAGCTTTCTTT. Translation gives CASSLGGGVFSEAFF.

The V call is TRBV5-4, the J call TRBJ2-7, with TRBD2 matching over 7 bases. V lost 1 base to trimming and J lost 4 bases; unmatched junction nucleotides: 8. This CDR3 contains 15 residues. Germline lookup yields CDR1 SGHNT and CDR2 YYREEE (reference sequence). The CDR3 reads CASSLMAGVGYEQYF. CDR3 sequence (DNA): TGTGCCAGCAGCTTGATGGCGGGAGTAGGTTACGAGCAGTACTTC.

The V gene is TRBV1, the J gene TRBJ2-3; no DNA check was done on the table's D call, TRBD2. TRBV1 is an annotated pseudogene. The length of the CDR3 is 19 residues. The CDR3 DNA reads TGCACCAGCAGCCAAGAACCTAGCGGGAGGAAATTTAGCACAGATACGCAGTATTTT. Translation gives CTSSQEPSGRKFSTDTQYF.

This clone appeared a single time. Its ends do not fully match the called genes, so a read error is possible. This CDR3 is CASSEAPSGQPQHF. The CDR3 DNA reads TGTGCCAGCAGTGAAGCGCCTTCCGGTCAGCCCCAGCATTTT. The chain joins TRBV10-3 to TRBJ1-5; D call uncertain. CDR3 length equals 14 residues. Per the germline V gene, CDR1 is ENHRY and CDR2 is SYGVKD.

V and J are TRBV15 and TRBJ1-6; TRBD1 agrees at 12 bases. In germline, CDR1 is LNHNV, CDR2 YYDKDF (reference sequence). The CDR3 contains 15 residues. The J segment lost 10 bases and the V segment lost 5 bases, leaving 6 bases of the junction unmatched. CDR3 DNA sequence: TGTGCCACCAGCGGAGGGACAGGGGGCAACTCACCCCTCCACTTT. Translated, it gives CATSGGTGGNSPLHF.

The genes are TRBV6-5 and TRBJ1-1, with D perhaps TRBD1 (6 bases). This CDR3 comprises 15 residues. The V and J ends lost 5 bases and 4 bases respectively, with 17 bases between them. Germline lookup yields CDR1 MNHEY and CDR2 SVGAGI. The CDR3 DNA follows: TGTGCCAGCAGTAACAGGGAAAGCCGGCGCACTGAAGCTTTCTTT. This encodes CASSNRESRRTEAFF.

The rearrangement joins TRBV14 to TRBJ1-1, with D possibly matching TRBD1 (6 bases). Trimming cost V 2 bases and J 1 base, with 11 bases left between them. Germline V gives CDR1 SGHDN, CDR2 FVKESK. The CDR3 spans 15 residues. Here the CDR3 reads CASSQLGHSNTEAFF. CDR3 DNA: TGTGCCAGCAGCCAATTGGGACATTCGAACACTGAAGCTTTCTTT. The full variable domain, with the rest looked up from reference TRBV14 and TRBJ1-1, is EAGVTQFPSHSVIEKGQTVTLRCDPISGHDNLYWYRRVMGKEIKFLLHFVKESKQDESGMPNNRFLAERTGGTYSTLKVQPAELEDSGVYFCASSQLGHSNTEAFFGQGTRLTVV.

This chain's CDR3 is CASSLGTERNQPQHF. The CDR3 coding sequence is TGCGCCAGCAGCTTGGGGACAGAAAGAAATCAGCCCCAGCATTTT. The chain recombines TRBV5-1 with TRBJ1-5, with D maybe TRBD1 (6 bases). Trimming cost V 0 bases and J 4 bases, with 11 bases left between them. CDR1 and CDR2 (germline): SGHRS, YFSETQ. The CDR3 spans 15 residues.

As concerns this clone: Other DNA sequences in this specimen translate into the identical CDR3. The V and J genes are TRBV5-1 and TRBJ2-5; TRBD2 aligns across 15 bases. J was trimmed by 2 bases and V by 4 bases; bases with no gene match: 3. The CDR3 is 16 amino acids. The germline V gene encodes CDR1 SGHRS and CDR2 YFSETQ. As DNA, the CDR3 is TGCGCCAGCAGCCCCGGACTAGCGGGGGGGCAAGAGACCCAGTACTTC. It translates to CASSPGLAGGQETQYF.